A single sample gave rise to the 8 T cell receptor beta chains below, sequenced in a study of CD8 T cells in ankylosing spondylitis. TCRdb used MiXCR to reprocess the 5' RACE reads, holding one entry per CDR3 protein. The sample consists of under 250,000 distinct CDR3 sequences, roughly 10% of them appearing once. The sample taken for sequencing was blood, either unsorted or a sorted T cell fraction (not recorded which). These receptors were collected from a male donor with ankylosing spondylitis or in good health (not recorded which).

The table lists this clonotype with many counts. The rearrangement joins TRBV7-9 to TRBJ2-1; D possibly uses TRBD1 or TRBD2 (5 bases each). In germline, CDR1 is SEHNR, CDR2 FQNEAQ (reference sequence). The length of the CDR3 is 14 residues. V lost 5 bases and J lost 8, with 16 bases in between. CDR3 DNA sequence: TGTGCCAGCAGCCCTGGGACGGTGATGGATGAGCAGTTCTTC. This translates into CASSPGTVMDEQFF.

CDR3 amino acids: CASSLSETDNSPLHF. DNA of the CDR3: TGCGCCAGCAGCTTGTCTGAGACCGATAATTCACCCCTCCACTTT. V and J are TRBV5-1 and TRBJ1-6; D is unclear. Trimming stripped 1 base from V and 5 bases from J, with 10 bases between. Per germline, CDR1 SGHRS and CDR2 YFSETQ. The CDR3 contains 15 residues.

This clonotype was detected many times. As DNA, the CDR3 is TGCAGTGCTAGCGGGACAGGGTACGAGCAGTACTTC. Its protein is CSASGTGYEQYF. The gene calls are TRBV20-1 and TRBJ2-7, with 9 bases aligning to TRBD1. The CDR3 has 12 amino acids. J gave up 4 bases and V 3 bases, and 1 base lay outside the gene matches. Germline V CDR1 and CDR2: DFQATT, SNEGSKA (reference sequence).

This clonotype was detected ten times or more. The V and J genes are TRBV20-1 and TRBJ2-5; no definite D call. V lost 0 bases and J lost 5, with 10 bases in between. The length of the CDR3 is 13 residues. Germline CDR1 is DFQATT and CDR2 is SNEGSKA (reference sequence). CDR3 nucleotides: TGCAGTGCTAGAGAGGCTAGTCTCGAGACCCAGTACTTC. It is translated as CSAREASLETQYF.

This clonotype was seen ten or more times. This chain's CDR3 is CASSQEAATNYGYTF. DNA for the CDR3: TGTGCCAGCAGCCAAGAGGCGGCGACTAACTATGGCTACACCTTC. The chain links TRBV3-1 to TRBJ1-2; no definite D call. CDR1 and CDR2 (germline): LGHDT, YNNKEL (reference sequence). The CDR3 spans 15 residues. Trimming left V 0 bases short and J 0 bases short, with 8 bases between.

Regarding this clonotype: This could be a read error, since a much larger clone is one nucleotide away. The chain combines TRBV5-6 with TRBJ2-5, with TRBD1 as a possible D gene (5 bases). The CDR3 sequence is 15 residues long. The V gene's germline CDR1 is SGHDT and CDR2 YYEEEE. The DNA for the CDR3 is TGTGGCAGCAGCTTGTTGGGGCAGGTCCAAGAGACCCAGTACTTC. Its protein is CGSSLLGQVQETQYF.

Only a few counts were recorded for this clonotype. The rearrangement links TRBV30 to TRBJ1-6; weak D call: TRBD1 (6 bases). Germline values: CDR1 GTSNPN, CDR2 SVGIG (reference sequence). The germline V and J ends were trimmed by 2 bases and 7 bases, with 12 bases remaining between them. There are 14 residues in the CDR3. The CDR3 sequence is CAWSLQGRNSPLHF. For the CDR3, the DNA is TGTGCCTGGAGTCTCCAGGGGAGGAATTCACCCCTCCACTTT.

In this sample, this clonotype turned up a few times. This chain joins TRBV7-2 and TRBJ1-5, with D possibly matching TRBD1 (5 bases). The germline V and J ends were trimmed by 5 bases and 0 bases, with 8 bases remaining between them. Per the germline V gene, CDR1 is SGHTA and CDR2 is FQGNSA. CDR3 length: 14 amino acids. This chain's CDR3 is CASSLTVSNQPQHF. CDR3 DNA: TGTGCCAGCAGCCTGACAGTTAGCAATCAGCCCCAGCATTTT.